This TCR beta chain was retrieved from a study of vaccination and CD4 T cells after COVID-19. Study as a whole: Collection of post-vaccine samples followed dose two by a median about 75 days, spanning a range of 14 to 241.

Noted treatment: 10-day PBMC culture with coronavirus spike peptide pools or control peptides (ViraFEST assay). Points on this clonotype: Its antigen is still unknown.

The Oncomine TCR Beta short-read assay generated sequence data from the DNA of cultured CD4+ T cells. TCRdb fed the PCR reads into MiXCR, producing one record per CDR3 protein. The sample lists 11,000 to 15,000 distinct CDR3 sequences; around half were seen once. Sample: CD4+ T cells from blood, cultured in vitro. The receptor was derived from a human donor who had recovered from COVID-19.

CDR3 nucleotide sequence: TGTGCCAGCAGCCCCCTATCTAGCTGGGCGGGAGAGACCCAGTACTTC. Translated, it gives CASSPLSSWAGETQYF. The chain recombines TRBV11-2 with TRBJ2-5; D is perhaps TRBD2 (5 bases). Germline assignment: CDR1 SGHAT and CDR2 FQNNGV. Deletions cut 5 bases from V and 4 bases from J, with 20 bases between. The CDR3 contains 16 residues.